These 16 T cell receptor beta chains were all obtained from the same sample, sequenced in a study of T cell responses to AZD1222 COVID-19 vaccine. Generated by immunoSEQ multiplex PCR, the TCRdb table keeps only in-frame clones and is missing some. The sample has 150,000 to 200,000 clones, just over 90% seen once. Sample: peripheral blood, taken 28 days after the second AZD1222 dose. All receptors derive from an adult who received the AZD1222 COVID-19 vaccine.

The rearrangement joins TRBV3-1 (or the pseudogene TRBV3-2) to TRBJ1-6, with D unclear. The germline V gene encodes CDR1 LGHDT and CDR2 YNNKEL (reference sequence). Trimming removed 1 base from V and 5 bases from J, with 9 bases in between. This CDR3 has 15 amino acids. The CDR3 bases are TGTGCCAGCAGCCAAGGCACCGGGAATAATTCACCCCTCCACTTT. It encodes CASSQGTGNNSPLHF.

The chain has TRBV30 and TRBJ1-3; 8 bases align to TRBD1. With V trimmed by 5 bases and J by 2 bases, 2 bases remained unmatched. CDR3 length: 13 amino acids. Germline CDR1 and CDR2: GTSNPN and SVGIG (reference sequence). The CDR3 bases are TGTGCCTGGGTACAGGGGGCTGGAAACACCATATATTTT. This translates into CAWVQGAGNTIYF.

This chain connects TRBV19 to TRBJ2-2, with 8 bases fitting TRBD2. This CDR3 contains 15 residues. Trimming took 6 bases from V and 3 from J; bases not matched to a gene: 6. Germline V gene lookup returns CDR1 LNHDA and CDR2 SQIVND (reference sequence). CDR3 sequence (DNA): TGTGCCAGTAGGAGCGGGGGAGGGTACACCGGGGAGCTGTTTTTT. This codes for CASRSGGGYTGELFF.

The table lists this clone with a count of one. V usage is TRBV18 and J usage is TRBJ1-1, with TRBD1 as a possible D gene (6 bases). Per germline, CDR1 KGHSH and CDR2 LQKENI. Trimming stripped 1 base from V and 4 bases from J, with 16 bases between. This CDR3 region has 16 residues. The CDR3 DNA sequence: TGTGCCAGCTCACCACTAACAGGGAGGTTGGGCACTGAAGCTTTCTTT. The encoded protein is CASSPLTGRLGTEAFF.

The V gene is TRBV30, the J gene TRBJ1-1; D may be TRBD1 (5 bases). CDR1 GTSNPN and CDR2 SVGIG come from the germline V gene (reference sequence). The CDR3 runs 14 residues. With 0 bases removed from V and 8 bases from J, the gap between germline ends came to 16 bases. CDR3 nucleotide sequence: TGTGCCTGGAGTGTAGCCGGGACTGGCTCCGAAGCTTTCTTT. This translates into CAWSVAGTGSEAFF.

The rearrangement joins TRBV3-1 (or the pseudogene TRBV3-2) to TRBJ2-1, with D perhaps matching TRBD1 or TRBD2 (5 bases each). Germline CDR1 is LGHDT and CDR2 is YNNKEL (reference sequence). V lost 4 bases, J lost 0 bases, and 10 bases lay in between. CDR3 size: 15 residues. The CDR3 is CASSPRDGSYNEQFF. CDR3 in DNA: TGTGCCAGCAGCCCACGGGACGGCTCCTACAATGAGCAGTTCTTC.

J is TRBJ2-7 and V is TRBV5-6, with a tentative D call TRBD2 (5 bases). The CDR3 length is 15 residues. Trimming removed 3 bases at V and 4 bases at J, with 17 bases between. Germline V gene lookup returns CDR1 SGHDT and CDR2 YYEEEE. CDR3 sequence: CASSSSPRALYEQYF. DNA of the CDR3: TGTGCCAGCAGCTCCTCACCGAGGGCGCTTTACGAGCAGTACTTC.

The V and J genes are TRBV19 and TRBJ1-2; D not certain. The CDR3 length is 15 residues. Germline V CDR1 and CDR2: LNHDA, SQIVND (reference sequence). V was trimmed by 5 bases and J by 4 bases, leaving 17 bases between them. The CDR3 nucleotides read TGTGCCAGTAGTTTATACGGACGGAAACCCTATGGCTACACCTTC. This gives the protein CASSLYGRKPYGYTF.

V gene TRBV28 combines with J gene TRBJ2-7, with no clear D. The CDR3 consists of 13 residues. V lost 3 bases to trimming and J lost 3 bases, with 9 bases between them. Germline CDR1 MDHEN, CDR2 SYDVKM. Here the CDR3 DNA reads TGTGCCAGCAGTTTGGGGTTCCTCTACGAGCAGTACTTC. It is translated as CASSLGFLYEQYF.

In the case of this clone: This sample includes further DNA sequences coding for the same CDR3. The chain joins TRBV18 to TRBJ1-4; D is uncertain. Per germline, CDR1 KGHSH and CDR2 LQKENI. CDR3 length equals 13 residues. V was cut by 3 bases and J by 8 bases, with 10 bases left in between. This CDR3 is CASSPGLGEKLFF. In nucleotides, the CDR3 is TGTGCCAGCTCACCCGGGCTAGGGGAAAAACTGTTTTTT.

The chain carries TRBV9 and TRBJ1-2, with TRBD1 identical over 9 bases. The CDR3 has 15 residues. The junction had 12 bases not matched to a gene; V was cut back by 4 bases and J by 8 bases. Germline CDR1 reads SGDLS; CDR2 reads YYNGEE. The CDR3 loop is CASSPPEGQGGGYTF. The CDR3 DNA sequence: TGTGCCAGCAGCCCCCCAGAGGGACAGGGAGGAGGCTACACCTTC.

The chain employs TRBV7-2 and TRBJ2-3; 10 nucleotides agree with TRBD2. This CDR3 comprises 18 residues. The junction had 7 bases not matched to a gene; V was cut back by 1 base and J by 0 bases. From germline, CDR1 is SGHTA and CDR2 FQGNSA. The DNA for the CDR3 is TGTGCCAGCAGCTTAGTACGTCTAGCGGGGGCTAGCACAGATACGCAGTATTTT. It codes for CASSLVRLAGASTDTQYF. The complete variable domain, with remaining parts taken from reference TRBV7-2 and TRBJ2-3, reads GAGVSQSPSNKVTEKGKDVELRCDPISGHTALYWYRQSLGQGLEFLIYFQGNSAPDKSGLPSDRFSAERTGGSVSTLTIQRTQQEDSAVYLCASSLVRLAGASTDTQYFGPGTRLTVL.

The J gene is TRBJ1-5, the V gene TRBV4-1; 10 nucleotides align to TRBD1. The CDR3 is 16 amino acids. V lost 4 bases to trimming and J lost 1 base; unmatched junction nucleotides: 4. Germline lookup yields CDR1 MGHRA and CDR2 YSYEKL. CDR3 sequence (DNA): TGCGCCAGCAGCCCAGACAGGGGGCGAAGCAATCAGCCCCAGCATTTT. Its protein product is CASSPDRGRSNQPQHF.

The CDR3 DNA sequence: TGTGCCAGCAGTTCTGGACGGATAGTTGATGAAAAACTGTTTTTT. This sequence encodes CASSSGRIVDEKLFF. J is TRBJ1-4 and V is TRBV7-9; D gene uncertain. The CDR3 sequence is 15 residues long. Germline V gives CDR1 SEHNR, CDR2 FQNEAQ (reference sequence). The V end lost 6 bases, the J end lost 6 bases, and 17 bases lay between the germline ends. Full variable domain (rest looked up from reference TRBV7-9 and TRBJ1-4): DTGVSQNPRHKITKRGQNVTFRCDPISEHNRLYWYRQTLGQGPEFLTYFQNEAQLEKSRLLSDRFSAERPKGSFSTLEIQRTEQGDSAMYLCASSSGRIVDEKLFFGSGTQLSVL.

V and J are TRBV6-5 and TRBJ2-5, with TRBD2 identical over 7 bases. The germline CDR1 and CDR2 sequences are MNHEY and SVGAGI. J lost 5 bases, V lost 9 bases, and 15 bases had no gene match. This CDR3 region has 15 residues. The CDR3 coding sequence is TGTGCCAGTATCAACGTGGGCGGGGAGGGGGAGACCCAGTACTTC. The encoded protein is CASINVGGEGETQYF.

V and J are TRBV7-2 and TRBJ1-1, with D hard to call. Trimming took 5 bases from V and 0 from J, leaving 7 bases between them. The CDR3 is 13 residues long. The germline gives CDR1 SGHTA, CDR2 FQGNSA. The CDR3 spells CASSRQLNTEAFF. The DNA for the CDR3 is TGTGCCAGCAGCCGACAATTGAACACTGAAGCTTTCTTT.